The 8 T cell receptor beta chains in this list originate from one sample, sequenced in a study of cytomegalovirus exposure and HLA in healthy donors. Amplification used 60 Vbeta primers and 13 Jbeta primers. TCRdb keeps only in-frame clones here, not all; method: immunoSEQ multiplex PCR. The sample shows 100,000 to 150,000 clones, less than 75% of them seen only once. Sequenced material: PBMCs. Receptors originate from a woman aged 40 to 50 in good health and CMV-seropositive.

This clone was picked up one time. CDR3 loop: CASSSGSNTGELFF. CDR3 nucleotide sequence: TGCGCCAGCAGTTCGGGATCGAACACCGGGGAGCTGTTTTTT. The chain joins TRBV5-1 to TRBJ2-2; a possible D gene is TRBD2 (5 bases). V lost 5 bases and J lost 0, with 8 bases in between. CDR1 is SGHRS and CDR2 is YFSETQ in the germline V gene. This CDR3 contains 14 residues.

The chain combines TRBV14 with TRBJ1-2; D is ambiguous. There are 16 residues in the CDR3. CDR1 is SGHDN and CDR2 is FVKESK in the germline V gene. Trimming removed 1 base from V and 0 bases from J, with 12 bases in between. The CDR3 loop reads CASSQGVARANYGYTF. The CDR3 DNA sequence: TGTGCCAGCAGCCAAGGAGTAGCACGAGCTAACTATGGCTACACCTTC.

In DNA form, the CDR3 reads TGTGCCAGCAGTCCCCGACGGCGGGGGGGCAGTGATACGCAGTATTTT. Translating it yields CASSPRRRGGSDTQYF. This sequence joins TRBV7-2 and TRBJ2-3; 9 bases map to TRBD2. J gave up 6 bases and V 6 bases, and 13 bases lay outside the gene matches. CDR3 size: 16 residues. The germline V gene encodes CDR1 SGHTA and CDR2 FQGNSA.

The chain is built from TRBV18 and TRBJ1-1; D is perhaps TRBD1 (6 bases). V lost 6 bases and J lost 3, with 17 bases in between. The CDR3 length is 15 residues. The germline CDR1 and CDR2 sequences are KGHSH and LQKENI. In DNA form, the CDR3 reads TGTGCCAGCTCTCGTGGGGGACAACAGGACACTGAAGCTTTCTTT. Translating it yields CASSRGGQQDTEAFF.

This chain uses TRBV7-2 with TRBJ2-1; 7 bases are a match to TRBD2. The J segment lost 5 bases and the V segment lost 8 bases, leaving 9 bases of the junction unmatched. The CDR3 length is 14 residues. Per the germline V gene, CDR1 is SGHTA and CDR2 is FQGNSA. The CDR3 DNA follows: TGTGCCAGCCACCGTGGCGGGAGCGACAATGAGCAGTTCTTC. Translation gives CASHRGGSDNEQFF. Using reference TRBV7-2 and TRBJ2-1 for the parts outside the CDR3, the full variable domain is GAGVSQSPSNKVTEKGKDVELRCDPISGHTALYWYRQSLGQGLEFLIYFQGNSAPDKSGLPSDRFSAERTGGSVSTLTIQRTQQEDSAVYLCASHRGGSDNEQFFGPGTRLTVL.

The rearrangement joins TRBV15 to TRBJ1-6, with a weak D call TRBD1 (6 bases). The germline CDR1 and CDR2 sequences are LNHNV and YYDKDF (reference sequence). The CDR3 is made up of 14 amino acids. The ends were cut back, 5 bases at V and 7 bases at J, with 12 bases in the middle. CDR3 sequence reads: CATSPGQLNSPLHF. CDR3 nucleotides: TGTGCCACCAGCCCCGGACAGCTCAATTCACCCCTCCACTTT. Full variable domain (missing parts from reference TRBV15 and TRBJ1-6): DAMVIQNPRYQVTQFGKPVTLSCSQTLNHNVMYWYQQKSSQAPKLLFHYYDKDFNNEADTPDNFQSRRPNTSFCFLDIRSPGLGDTAMYLCATSPGQLNSPLHFGNGTRLTVT.

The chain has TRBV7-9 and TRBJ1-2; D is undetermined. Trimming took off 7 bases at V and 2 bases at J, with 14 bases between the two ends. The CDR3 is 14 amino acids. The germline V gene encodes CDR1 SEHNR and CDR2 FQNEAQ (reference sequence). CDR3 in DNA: TGTGCCAGCATCCCCATGGCGGGAAACTATGGCTACACCTTC. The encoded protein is CASIPMAGNYGYTF.

CDR3 nucleotide sequence: TGTGCCAGCAGCCAAGATTGGAGATCAGGGGAGCAGTACTTC. It is translated as CASSQDWRSGEQYF. V gene TRBV14 combines with J gene TRBJ2-7; perhaps TRBD1 as D (5 bases). The CDR3 runs 14 residues. V was trimmed by 0 bases and J by 7 bases, leaving 13 bases between them. CDR1 is SGHDN, CDR2 FVKESK, per germline.